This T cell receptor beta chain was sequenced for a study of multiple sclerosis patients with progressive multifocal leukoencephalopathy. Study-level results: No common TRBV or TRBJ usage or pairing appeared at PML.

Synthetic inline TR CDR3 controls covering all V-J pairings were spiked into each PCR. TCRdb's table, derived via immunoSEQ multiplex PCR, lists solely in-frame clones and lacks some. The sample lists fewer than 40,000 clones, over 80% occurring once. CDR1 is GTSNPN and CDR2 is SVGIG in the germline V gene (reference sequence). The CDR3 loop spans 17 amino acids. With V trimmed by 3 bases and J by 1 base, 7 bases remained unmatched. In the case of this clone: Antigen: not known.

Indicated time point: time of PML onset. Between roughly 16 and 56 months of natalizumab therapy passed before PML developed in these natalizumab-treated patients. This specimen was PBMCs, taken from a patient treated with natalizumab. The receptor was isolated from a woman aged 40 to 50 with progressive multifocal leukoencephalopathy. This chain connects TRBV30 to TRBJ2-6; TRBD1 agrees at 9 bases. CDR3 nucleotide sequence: TGTGCCTGGAGCCCCCTGACAGGGGGTTCTGGGGCCAACGTCCTGACTTTC. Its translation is CAWSPLTGGSGANVLTF.